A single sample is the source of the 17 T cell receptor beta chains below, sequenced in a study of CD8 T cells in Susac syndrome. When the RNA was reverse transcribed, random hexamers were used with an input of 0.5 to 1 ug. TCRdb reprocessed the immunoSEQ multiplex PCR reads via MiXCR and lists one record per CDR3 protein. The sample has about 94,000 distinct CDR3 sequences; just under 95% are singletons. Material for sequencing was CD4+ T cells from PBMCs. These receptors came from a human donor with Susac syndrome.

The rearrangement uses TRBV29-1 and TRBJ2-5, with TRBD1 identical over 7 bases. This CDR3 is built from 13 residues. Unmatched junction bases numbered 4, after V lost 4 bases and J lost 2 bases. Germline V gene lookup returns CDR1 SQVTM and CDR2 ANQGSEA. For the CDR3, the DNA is TGCAGCGTTGCAATGGGACAGCAAGAGACCCAGTACTTC. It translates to CSVAMGQQETQYF.

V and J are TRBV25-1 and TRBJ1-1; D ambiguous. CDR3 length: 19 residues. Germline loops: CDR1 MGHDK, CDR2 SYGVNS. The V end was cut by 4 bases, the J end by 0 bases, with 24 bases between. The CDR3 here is CASSGPVETRTPMNTEAFF. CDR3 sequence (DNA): TGTGCCAGCAGTGGACCCGTCGAGACAAGGACCCCCATGAACACTGAAGCTTTCTTT.

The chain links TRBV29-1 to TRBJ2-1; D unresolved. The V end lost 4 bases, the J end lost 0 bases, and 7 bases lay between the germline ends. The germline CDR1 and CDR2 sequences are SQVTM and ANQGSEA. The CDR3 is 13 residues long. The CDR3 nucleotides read TGCAGCGTTGGGACCAGCTCCTACAATGAGCAGTTCTTC. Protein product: CSVGTSSYNEQFF.

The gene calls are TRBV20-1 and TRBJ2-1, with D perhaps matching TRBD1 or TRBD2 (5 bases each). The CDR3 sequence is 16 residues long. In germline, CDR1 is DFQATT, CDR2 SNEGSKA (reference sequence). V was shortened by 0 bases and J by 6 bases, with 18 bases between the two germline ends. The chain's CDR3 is CSARDSRGAALNEQFF. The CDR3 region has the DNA TGCAGTGCTAGAGATTCTAGAGGGGCAGCCCTCAATGAGCAGTTCTTC.

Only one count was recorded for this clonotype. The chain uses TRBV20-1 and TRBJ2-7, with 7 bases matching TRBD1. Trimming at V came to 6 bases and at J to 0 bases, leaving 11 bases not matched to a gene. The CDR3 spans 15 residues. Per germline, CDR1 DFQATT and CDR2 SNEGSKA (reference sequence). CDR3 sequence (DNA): TGCAGTGCCGCAGGGGGAGATAGGGTCTCCTACGAGCAGTACTTC. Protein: CSAAGGDRVSYEQYF.

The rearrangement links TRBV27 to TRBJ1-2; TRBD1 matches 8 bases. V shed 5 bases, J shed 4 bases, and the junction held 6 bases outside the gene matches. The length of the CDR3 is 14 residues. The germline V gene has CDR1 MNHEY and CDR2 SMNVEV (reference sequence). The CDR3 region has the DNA TGTGCCAGCAGTCTCGGACAGGGCGCCTATGGCTACACCTTC. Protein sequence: CASSLGQGAYGYTF.

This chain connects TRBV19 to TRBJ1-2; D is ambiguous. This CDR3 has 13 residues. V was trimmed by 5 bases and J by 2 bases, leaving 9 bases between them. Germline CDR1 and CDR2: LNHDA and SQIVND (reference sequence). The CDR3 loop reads CASSFVDNYGYTF. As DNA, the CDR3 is TGTGCCAGTAGTTTCGTCGACAACTATGGCTACACCTTC.

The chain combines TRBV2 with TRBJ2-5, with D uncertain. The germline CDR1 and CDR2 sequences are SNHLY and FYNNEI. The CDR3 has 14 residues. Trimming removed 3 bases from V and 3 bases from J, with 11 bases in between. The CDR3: CASSDSRREETQYF. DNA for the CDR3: TGTGCCAGCAGTGACAGCCGAAGAGAAGAGACCCAGTACTTC. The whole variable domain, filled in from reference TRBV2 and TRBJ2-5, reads EPEVTQTPSHQVTQMGQEVILRCVPISNHLYFYWYRQILGQKVEFLVSFYNNEISEKSEIFDDQFSVERPDGSNFTLKIRSTKLEDSAMYFCASSDSRREETQYFGPGTRLLVL.

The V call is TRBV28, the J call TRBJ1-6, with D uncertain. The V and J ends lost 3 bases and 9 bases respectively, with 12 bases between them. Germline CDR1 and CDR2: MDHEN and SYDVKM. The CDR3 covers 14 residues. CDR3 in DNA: TGTGCCAGCAGTTTGACCAGGCCTGGTTCACCCCTCCACTTT. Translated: CASSLTRPGSPLHF.

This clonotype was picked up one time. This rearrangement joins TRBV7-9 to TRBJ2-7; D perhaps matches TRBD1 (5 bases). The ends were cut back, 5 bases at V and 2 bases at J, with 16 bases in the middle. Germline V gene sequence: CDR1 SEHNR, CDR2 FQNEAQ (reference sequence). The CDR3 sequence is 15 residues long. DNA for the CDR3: TGTGCCAGCAGCGACAACAGGTCCCCAACCTACGAGCAGTACTTC. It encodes CASSDNRSPTYEQYF.

As DNA, the CDR3 is TGTGCCAGCTCACCGGGGTACCAAGAGACCCAGTACTTC. It encodes CASSPGYQETQYF. The rearrangement links TRBV18 to TRBJ2-5, with D uncertain. The germline V and J ends were trimmed by 3 bases and 0 bases, with 5 bases remaining between them. The CDR3 loop spans 13 amino acids. From germline, CDR1 is KGHSH and CDR2 LQKENI.

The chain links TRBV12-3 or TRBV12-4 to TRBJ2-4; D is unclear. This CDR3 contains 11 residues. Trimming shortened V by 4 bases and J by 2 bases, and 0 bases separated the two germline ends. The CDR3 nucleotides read TGTGCCAGCAGTTCCAAAAACATTCAGTACTTC. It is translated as CASSSKNIQYF.

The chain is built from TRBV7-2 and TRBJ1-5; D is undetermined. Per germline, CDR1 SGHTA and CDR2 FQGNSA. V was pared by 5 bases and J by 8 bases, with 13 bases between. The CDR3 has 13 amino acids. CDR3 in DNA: TGTGCCAGCAGCCCCCGGGCTAGGGAGCCCCAGCATTTT. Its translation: CASSPRAREPQHF.

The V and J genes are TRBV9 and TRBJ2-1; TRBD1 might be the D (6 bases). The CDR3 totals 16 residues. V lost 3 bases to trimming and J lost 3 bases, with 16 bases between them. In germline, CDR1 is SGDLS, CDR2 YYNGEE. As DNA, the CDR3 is TGTGCCAGCAGCGCCCTATCAGGGGCTTACTACAATGAGCAGTTCTTC. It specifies CASSALSGAYYNEQFF. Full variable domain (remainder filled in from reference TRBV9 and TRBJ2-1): DSGVTQTPKHLITATGQRVTLRCSPRSGDLSVYWYQQSLDQGLQFLIQYYNGEERAKGNILERFSAQQFPDLHSELNLSSLELGDSALYFCASSALSGAYYNEQFFGPGTRLTVL.

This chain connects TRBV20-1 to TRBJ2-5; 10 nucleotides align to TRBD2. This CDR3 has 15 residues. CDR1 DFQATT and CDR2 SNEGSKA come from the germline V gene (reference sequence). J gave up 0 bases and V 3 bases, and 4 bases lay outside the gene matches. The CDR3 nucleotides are TGCAGTGCTAGCCCACTAGCGGGGCACCAAGAGACCCAGTACTTC. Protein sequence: CSASPLAGHQETQYF.

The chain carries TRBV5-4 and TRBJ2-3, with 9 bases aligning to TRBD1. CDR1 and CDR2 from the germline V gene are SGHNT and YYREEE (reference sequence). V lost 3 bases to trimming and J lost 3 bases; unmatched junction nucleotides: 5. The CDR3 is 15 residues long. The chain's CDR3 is CASSWEGQGTDTQYF. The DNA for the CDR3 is TGTGCCAGCAGCTGGGAGGGACAGGGAACAGATACGCAGTATTTT.

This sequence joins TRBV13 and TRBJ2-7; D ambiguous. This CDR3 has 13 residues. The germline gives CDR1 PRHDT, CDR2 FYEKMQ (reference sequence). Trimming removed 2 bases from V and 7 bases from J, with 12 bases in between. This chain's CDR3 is CASSLRWVGEQYF. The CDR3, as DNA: TGTGCCAGCAGCTTAAGATGGGTGGGGGAGCAGTACTTC.